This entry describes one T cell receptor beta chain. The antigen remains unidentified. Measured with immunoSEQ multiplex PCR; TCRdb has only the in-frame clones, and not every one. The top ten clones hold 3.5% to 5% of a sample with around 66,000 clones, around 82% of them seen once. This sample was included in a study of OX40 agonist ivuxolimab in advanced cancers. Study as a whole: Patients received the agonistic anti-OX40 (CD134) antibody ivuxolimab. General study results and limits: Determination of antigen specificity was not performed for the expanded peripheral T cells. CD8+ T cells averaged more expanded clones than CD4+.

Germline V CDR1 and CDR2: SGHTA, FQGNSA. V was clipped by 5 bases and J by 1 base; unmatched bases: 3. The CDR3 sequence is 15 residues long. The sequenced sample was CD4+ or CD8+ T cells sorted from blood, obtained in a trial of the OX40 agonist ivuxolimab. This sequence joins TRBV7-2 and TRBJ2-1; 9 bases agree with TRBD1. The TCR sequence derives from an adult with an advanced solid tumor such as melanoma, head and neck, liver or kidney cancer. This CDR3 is CASSRGQGSYNEQFF. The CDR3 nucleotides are TGTGCCAGCAGCCGGGGACAGGGATCCTACAATGAGCAGTTCTTC.